This T cell receptor (beta chain) was recovered during a study of regulatory T cells in long-lasting Graves disease. Time point given: persistent/refractory GD, antithyroid drugs over 5 years with positive TRAb. Preparation of the TCR library used RNA extracted from PBMCs. Collection of peripheral blood (about 10 milliliters) was done using EDTA tubes. Looked up from germline, CDR1 is MNHEY and CDR2 is SVGEGT. J gave up 8 bases and V 7 bases, and 8 bases lay outside the gene matches. The CDR3 is made up of 14 amino acids. A note on this clonotype: Antigen unknown.

Library construction for TCR beta used iRepertoire HTBI primers and Arm-PCR of CDR3 regions. TCRdb recomputed calls from the multiplex PCR reads with MiXCR, one row per CDR3 protein. The sample gives roughly 500,000 distinct CDR3 sequences, less than 25% of which show up once; 6.5% to 10% is in the top ten. Study-wide results and caveats: Fewer public clonotypes were shared by new patients (around 1,000) than by persistent patients (around 2,900).

The receptor was isolated from a female donor with Graves disease. This chain links TRBV6-2 or TRBV6-3 with TRBJ1-6; 7 positions agree with TRBD1. Sequenced material: peripheral blood mononuclear cells (PBMCs), taken when the disease was refractory, from a patient treated with antithyroid drugs. The CDR3 nucleotides are TGTGCCAGCATTTTCGGGACAGAGGATTCACCCCTCCACTTT. Translating it yields CASIFGTEDSPLHF.